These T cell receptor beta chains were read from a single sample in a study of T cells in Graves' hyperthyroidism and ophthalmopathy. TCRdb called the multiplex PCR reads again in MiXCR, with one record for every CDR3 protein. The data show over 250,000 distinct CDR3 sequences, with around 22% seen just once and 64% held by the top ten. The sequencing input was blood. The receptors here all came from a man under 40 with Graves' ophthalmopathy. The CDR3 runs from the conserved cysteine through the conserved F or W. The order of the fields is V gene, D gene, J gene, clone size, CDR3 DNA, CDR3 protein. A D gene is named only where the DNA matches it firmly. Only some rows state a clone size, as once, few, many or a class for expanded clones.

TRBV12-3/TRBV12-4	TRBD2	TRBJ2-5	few	TGTGCCAGCAGCCCTCAACTGGGGGGGGGGGAGACCCAGTACTTC	CASSPQLGGGETQYF
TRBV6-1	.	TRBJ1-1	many	TGTGCCAGCAGTAGGGGCATGACAGGCTCGAACACTGAAGCTTTCTTT	CASSRGMTGSNTEAFF
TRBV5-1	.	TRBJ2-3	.	TGCGCCAGCAGCTTGGGAGGGGCCGAAGATACGCAGTATTTT	CASSLGGAEDTQYF
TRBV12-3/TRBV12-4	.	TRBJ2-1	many	TGTGCCAGCACGGGACCCCGAAGGGGTGAGCAGTTCTTC	CASTGPRRGEQFF
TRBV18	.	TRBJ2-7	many	TGTGCCAGCTCACCGGACACAATGGGCTACGAGCAGTACTTC	CASSPDTMGYEQYF
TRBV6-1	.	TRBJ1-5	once	TGTGCCAGCAGGGAAAATAGCAATCAGCCCCAGCATTTT	CASRENSNQPQHF
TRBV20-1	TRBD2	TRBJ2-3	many	TGCAGTGCTAGAGATCTTACGAGCGGGAGGGGAACCCACACAGATACGCAGTATTTT	CSARDLTSGRGTHTDTQYF
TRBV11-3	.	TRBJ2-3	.	TGTGCCAGCAGCTCGGGGGCTGGATCCCGCGCAGAGCTGACGCAGTATTTT	CASSSGAGSRAELTQYF
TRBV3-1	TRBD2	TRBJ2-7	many	TGTGCCAGCAGCCAAGAGATAGGGGCGAGGACTAGCGGGAAGCGCGACGAGCAGTACTTC	CASSQEIGARTSGKRDEQYF
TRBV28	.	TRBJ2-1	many	TGTGCCAGCAGTTTTCTCAACACCTACAATGAGCAGTTCTTC	CASSFLNTYNEQFF
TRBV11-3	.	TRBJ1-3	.	TGTGCCAGCAGCTTAGCTCGGATCTCTGGAAACACCATATATTTT	CASSLARISGNTIYF
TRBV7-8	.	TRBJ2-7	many	TGTGCCAGCATGAGGGGGGTAGCCTCCTACGAGCAGTACTTC	CASMRGVASYEQYF
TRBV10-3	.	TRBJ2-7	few	TGTGCCAGCTCGCGGGACAGTTTCTACGAGCAGTACTTC	CASSRDSFYEQYF
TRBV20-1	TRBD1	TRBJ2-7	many	TGCAGTGCTAGACCCCGACAGGGTATTTCCTACGAGCAGTACTTC	CSARPRQGISYEQYF
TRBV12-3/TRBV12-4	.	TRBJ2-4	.	TGTGCCAGCAGTTTTGCCCTCCTAGCCAAAAACATTCAGTACTTC	CASSFALLAKNIQYF
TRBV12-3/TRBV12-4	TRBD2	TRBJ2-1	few	TGTGCCAGCATGCGGGAGACTTACAATGAGCAGTTCTTC	CASMRETYNEQFF
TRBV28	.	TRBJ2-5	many	TGTGCCAGCACCGGGGAGGAAGAGACCCAGTACTTC	CASTGEEETQYF
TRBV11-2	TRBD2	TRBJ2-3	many	TGTGCCAGCAGCTTAGATCGAGCGGGAGGGGTAGATACGCAGTATTTT	CASSLDRAGGVDTQYF
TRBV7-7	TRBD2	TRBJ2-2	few	TGTGCTAGCAGCGTACTAGCGGGAGGCCCGAACACCGGGGAGCTGTTTTTT	CASSVLAGGPNTGELFF
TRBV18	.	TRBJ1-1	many	TGTGCCAGCTCACCAAACAGCAACACTGAAGCTTTCTTT	CASSPNSNTEAFF
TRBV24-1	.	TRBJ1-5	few	TGTGCCACCAGTGATTCCGATAGCAATCAGCCCCAGCATTTT	CATSDSDSNQPQHF
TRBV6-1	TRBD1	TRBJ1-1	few	TGTGCCAGCACCCAAACCCGACAGGGCAACACTGAAGCTTTCTTT	CASTQTRQGNTEAFF
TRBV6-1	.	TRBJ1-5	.	TGTGCCAGCAGGGGGAACAGAAACAATCAGCCCCAGCATTTT	CASRGNRNNQPQHF
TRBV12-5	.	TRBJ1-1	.	TGTGCTAGTGGCCGGGACATGAACACTGAAGCTTTCTTT	CASGRDMNTEAFF
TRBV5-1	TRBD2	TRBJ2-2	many	TGCGCCAGCAGCAGGGGGTTGACTTCCGGGACTAGCGAACACACCGGGGAGCTGTTTTTT	CASSRGLTSGTSEHTGELFF
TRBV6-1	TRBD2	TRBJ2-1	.	TGCGCCAGCAGTGAGCGTGCGACTAGCGGGAGAAAGTTCTTC	CASSERATSGRKFF
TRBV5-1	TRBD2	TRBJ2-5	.	TGCGCCAGCAGCTTGAAGCTGACTAGCGGGAGTTTGGAGACCCAGTACTTC	CASSLKLTSGSLETQYF
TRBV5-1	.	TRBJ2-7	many	TGCGCCAGCAGCCCCGGGTCCGGCCCCTACGAGCAGTACTTC	CASSPGSGPYEQYF
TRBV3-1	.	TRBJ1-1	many	TGTGCCAGCAGACCGACAGCCTGGAACACTGAAGCTTTCTTT	CASRPTAWNTEAFF
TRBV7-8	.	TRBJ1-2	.	TGTGCCAGCAGCTTAACCTCTGCTGGTAATGGCTACACCTTC	CASSLTSAGNGYTF
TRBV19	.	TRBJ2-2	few	TGTGCCAGTAGTGATTCGGGAGAAGGGGCCGGGGAGCTGTTTTTT	CASSDSGEGAGELFF
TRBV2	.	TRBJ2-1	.	TGTGCCAGCAGTCCCCGTTGGGAGCAGTTCTTC	CASSPRWEQFF
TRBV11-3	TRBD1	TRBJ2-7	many	TGTGCCAGCAGCCCAGGACAGGACTCCTACGAGCAGTACTTC	CASSPGQDSYEQYF
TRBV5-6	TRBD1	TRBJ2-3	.	TGTGCCAGCAGCGCGGACAGGGGGGGAGATACGCAGTATTTT	CASSADRGGDTQYF
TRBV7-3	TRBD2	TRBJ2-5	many	TGTGCCAGCAGCCAGGGAGGGGGGACTAGCGGGATGAGAACCCAGTACTTC	CASSQGGGTSGMRTQYF
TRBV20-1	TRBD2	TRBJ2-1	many	TGCAGTGCTAGCGCTTCGACTAGCGGGAGAGGTAGATCTGGTGAGCAGTTCTTC	CSASASTSGRGRSGEQFF
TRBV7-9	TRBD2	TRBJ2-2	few	TGTGCCAGCAGCGTGACTAGCGGTAACACCGGGGAGCTGTTTTTT	CASSVTSGNTGELFF
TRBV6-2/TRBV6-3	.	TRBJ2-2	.	TGTGCCAGCAGTTCGGGACGAGGGACCGGGGAGCTGTTTTTT	CASSSGRGTGELFF
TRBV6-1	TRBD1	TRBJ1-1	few	TGTGCCAGCAGTGAGGCCGGGACAGGGTCGACTGAAGCTTTCTTT	CASSEAGTGSTEAFF
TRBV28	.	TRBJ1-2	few	TGTGCCAGCGGAGTTGGGGCTAACTATGGCTACACCTTC	CASGVGANYGYTF
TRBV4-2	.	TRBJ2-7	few	TGTGCCAGCAGCCAAGATCTGGGCAGAACCTACGAGCAGTACTTC	CASSQDLGRTYEQYF